This T cell receptor beta chain stems from a study of OX40 agonist ivuxolimab in advanced cancers. Study background: Participants averaged approximately 60 years of age (range roughly 23 to 90) and were approximately 81% male. Broader study findings: Low levels of normalized T-cell clonal expansion also appeared in some nonresponders.

Concerning this clone itself: What it binds is not known.

Autoimmune disease history or systemic immunosuppression excluded patients. The timepoints at which blood was sampled were baseline, cycle 4 day 1, and cycle 7 day 1. Germline loops: CDR1 SGHVS, CDR2 FQNEAQ. Between the trimmed V and J ends, which lost 3 bases and 4 bases, there was a span of 7 bases. The length of the CDR3 is 13 residues. Generated by immunoSEQ multiplex PCR, the TCRdb table keeps only in-frame clones and is missing some. Of around 2,200 clones in the sample, roughly 80% were seen once. The clonotype originates from an adult with an advanced solid tumor such as melanoma, head and neck, liver or kidney cancer. Material: CD4+ or CD8+ T cells sorted from blood, obtained in a trial of the OX40 agonist ivuxolimab. The chain combines TRBV7-8 with TRBJ2-1, with no clear D. The CDR3 sequence: CASSLDGYNEQFF. As DNA, the CDR3 is TGTGCCAGCAGCTTGGATGGGTACAATGAGCAGTTCTTC.